This entry lists 17 T cell receptor beta chains sequenced from one sample in a study of spatial heterogeneity in lung cancer. General observations from the study: Mutation counts in tumors were tracked by counts of expanded intratumoral alpha and beta TCRs.

Indicated time point: sample taken at primary tumor resection. One entry per CDR3 protein, called by TCRdb with MiXCR from the 5' RACE reads. Of under 15,000 distinct CDR3 sequences listed, about 4.8% were seen once; the top ten hold around 19%. These TCRs' antigens remain unknown. The sequences come from lung tumor tissue, collected at surgery. The receptors here all came from a female donor with early-stage non-small cell lung cancer.

This clonotype has ten or more counts. The library was built for alpha chains, so this beta chain is an off-target read and its size means little. The chain joins TRBV7-2 to TRBJ1-4, with D unclear. The V end lost 5 bases, the J end lost 4 bases, and 11 bases lay between the germline ends. Looked up from germline, CDR1 is SGHTA and CDR2 is FQGNSA. CDR3 length equals 14 residues. CDR3 region: CASSRGVGNEKLFF. The CDR3 nucleotides read TGTGCCAGCAGCCGGGGTGTAGGTAATGAAAAACTGTTTTTT.

There are many counts of this clonotype. For a library built for alpha chains, this beta chain is a stray read; little rests on its size. The V gene is TRBV6-5, the J gene TRBJ1-2; D call uncertain. In germline, CDR1 is MNHEY, CDR2 SVGAGI. The germline V and J ends were trimmed by 6 bases and 4 bases, with 12 bases remaining between them. This CDR3 is built from 13 residues. In nucleotides, the CDR3 is TGTGCCAGCAGGCCGGGGATCGCCTATGGCTACACCTTC. Its protein is CASRPGIAYGYTF.

This clonotype is labeled as medium-sized (0.01 to 0.1%). For a library built for alpha chains, this beta chain is a stray read; little rests on its size. V usage is TRBV6-5 and J usage is TRBJ1-4, with D possibly being TRBD1 (5 bases). Trimming took off 2 bases at V and 8 bases at J, with 6 bases between the two ends. Germline V gene lookup returns CDR1 MNHEY and CDR2 SVGAGI. The CDR3 consists of 12 residues. The CDR3 spells CASSYGGEKLFF. The CDR3 region has the DNA TGTGCCAGCAGTTACGGGGGGGAAAAACTGTTTTTT.

This clonotype showed up many times. Since it is a stray read in a library aimed at alpha chains, this beta chain has a size that is not meaningful. This chain uses TRBV12-3 or TRBV12-4 with TRBJ2-1; 10 nucleotides match TRBD2. J gave up 8 bases and V 5 bases, and 9 bases lay outside the gene matches. The CDR3 has 15 residues. The CDR3 DNA follows: TGTGCCAGCAGTCTAAGCGGGGGGGCCGTAGATGAGCAGTTCTTC. Translated, it gives CASSLSGGAVDEQFF.

This clonotype has ten or more counts. With the library built for alpha chains, this beta chain is off target and its frequency is not meaningful. The J gene is TRBJ2-7, the V gene TRBV20-1; tentatively, D is TRBD2 (5 bases). CDR1 DFQATT and CDR2 SNEGSKA come from the germline V gene (reference sequence). The CDR3 contains 14 residues. Trimming took 1 base from V and 6 from J, leaving 16 bases between them. The CDR3 sequence: CSARVPLSGSEQYF. The CDR3 bases are TGCAGTGCTAGAGTCCCATTGAGTGGGAGCGAGCAGTACTTC.

By sample fraction, this clonotype is medium-sized. Within a library made for alpha chains, this beta chain is off target, and its count is uninformative. The rearrangement uses TRBV30 and TRBJ2-7, with TRBD2 matching over 8 bases. Germline CDR1 GTSNPN, CDR2 SVGIG (reference sequence). Trimming took 3 bases from V and 5 from J; bases not matched to a gene: 6. CDR3 length equals 13 residues. The CDR3: CAWRPPGGHEQYF. As DNA, the CDR3 is TGTGCCTGGAGGCCCCCGGGGGGGCACGAGCAGTACTTC.

This clonotype was observed at least ten times. This beta chain appears as a stray read in a library generated for alpha chains; its size is not informative. The rearrangement links TRBV7-9 to TRBJ1-1; a possible D gene is TRBD1 (5 bases). There are 14 residues in the CDR3. The V gene lost 5 bases and the J gene lost 0 bases, with 10 bases spanning the gap. Germline V gene sequence: CDR1 SEHNR, CDR2 FQNEAQ (reference sequence). In DNA, the CDR3 is TGTGCCAGCAGCGACAGTCACATGAACACTGAAGCTTTCTTT. This encodes CASSDSHMNTEAFF.

This clonotype was recorded many times. This beta chain is a stray read from a library made for alpha chains; its abundance is not meaningful. This chain joins TRBV29-1 and TRBJ1-2; D gene ambiguous. The CDR3 loop spans 13 amino acids. With 3 bases removed from V and 5 bases from J, the gap between germline ends came to 13 bases. From germline, CDR1 is SQVTM and CDR2 ANQGSEA. The CDR3 loop is CSVERPPSYGYTF. The CDR3 DNA reads TGCAGCGTTGAGCGGCCTCCATCTTATGGCTACACCTTC.

This clonotype was seen many times. In a library made to pick up alpha chains, this beta chain is a stray read with a size that means little. This chain joins TRBV3-1 and TRBJ1-5; D possibly corresponds to TRBD1 (5 bases). The V and J ends lost 0 bases and 7 bases respectively, with 13 bases between them. CDR1 is LGHDT, CDR2 YNNKEL, per germline (reference sequence). CDR3 length equals 15 residues. The CDR3 region is CASSQDWGGRQPQHF. DNA of the CDR3: TGTGCCAGCAGCCAAGATTGGGGGGGAAGGCAGCCCCAGCATTTT.

There are many counts of this clonotype. Because the library targeted alpha chains, this beta chain is an off-target read whose size means little. The rearrangement joins TRBV6-5 to TRBJ2-7, with 7 bases fitting TRBD1. Looked up from germline, CDR1 is MNHEY and CDR2 is SVGAGI. The J segment lost 0 bases and the V segment lost 2 bases, leaving 4 bases of the junction unmatched. The CDR3 loop spans 15 amino acids. CDR3 DNA: TGTGCCAGCAGTTACGCGGCAGGGGGCTCCTACGAGCAGTACTTC. Translation gives CASSYAAGGSYEQYF.

In this sample, this clonotype turned up a few times. Within a library made for alpha chains, this beta chain is off target, and its count is uninformative. V gene TRBV24-1 combines with J gene TRBJ2-7; D may be TRBD2 (6 bases). CDR1 KGHDR and CDR2 SFDVKD come from the germline V gene. V was trimmed by 9 bases and J by 5 bases, leaving 13 bases between them. The CDR3 loop spans 12 amino acids. Written as DNA, the CDR3 is TGTGCCACCCCTAGCCCGGGAGACGAGCAGTACTTC. Translating it yields CATPSPGDEQYF.

There are many counts of this clonotype. Within a library made for alpha chains, this beta chain is off target, and its count is uninformative. The J gene is TRBJ2-3, the V gene TRBV4-2; no clear D. Trimming pared 3 bases from V and 1 base from J, leaving 8 bases between. The CDR3 runs to 14 residues. Germline CDR1 LGHNA, CDR2 YNFKEQ. CDR3 protein: CASSQGRGTDTQYF. The CDR3, as DNA: TGTGCCAGCAGCCAGGGCAGAGGCACAGATACGCAGTATTTT.

In this sample, this clonotype turned up many times. With the library built for alpha chains, this beta chain is off target and its frequency is not meaningful. The rearrangement uses TRBV14 and TRBJ2-2; D unresolved. Trimming left V 4 bases short and J 4 bases short, with 13 bases between. Germline V gene lookup returns CDR1 SGHDN and CDR2 FVKESK. The CDR3 extends over 15 amino acids. The CDR3: CASSRFEPSTGELFF. DNA for the CDR3: TGTGCCAGCAGCCGATTCGAGCCGAGCACCGGGGAGCTGTTTTTT.

As concerns this clonotype: The library was built for alpha chains, so this beta chain is an off-target read and its size means little. This chain joins TRBV4-1 and TRBJ2-7; 7 nucleotides agree with TRBD2. From germline, CDR1 is MGHRA and CDR2 YSYEKL. The trim removed 1 base at V and 3 bases at J, leaving 0 bases unmatched. This CDR3 has 13 amino acids. The CDR3: CASSQGGGYEQYF. Written as DNA, the CDR3 is TGCGCCAGCAGCCAAGGGGGGGGCTACGAGCAGTACTTC.

This clonotype was seen repeatedly, ten times or more. For a library built for alpha chains, this beta chain is a stray read; little rests on its size. The rearrangement joins TRBV18 to TRBJ2-1; possibly TRBD1 or TRBD2 for D (7 bases each). Trimming took 4 bases from V and 12 from J, leaving 13 bases between them. CDR3 length: 12 residues. Germline CDR1 and CDR2: KGHSH and LQKENI. The CDR3 spells CASSLTGEGQFF. The CDR3 DNA sequence: TGTGCCAGCTCACTTACAGGGGAGGGGCAGTTCTTC.

This clonotype counts as medium-sized. For a library built for alpha chains, this beta chain is a stray read; little rests on its size. This chain links TRBV6-5 with TRBJ1-4; the D is unclear. This CDR3 has 18 residues. V shed 6 bases and J shed 3 bases, with 23 bases lying between them. Germline V gives CDR1 MNHEY, CDR2 SVGAGI. The CDR3 loop reads CASRFSGLGVSANEKLFF. CDR3 sequence (DNA): TGTGCCAGCAGGTTTTCGGGCTTAGGAGTCTCAGCTAATGAAAAACTGTTTTTT.

This clonotype has at least ten counts. A library prepared for alpha chains yielded this beta chain as an off-target read; its size is of little meaning. This sequence joins TRBV6-6 and TRBJ1-3; D is perhaps TRBD1 (5 bases). The CDR3 is made up of 12 amino acids. With 6 bases removed from V and 4 bases from J, the gap between germline ends came to 7 bases. Germline V gene data show CDR1 as MNHNY and CDR2 as SVGAGI (reference sequence). The CDR3 loop is CASRDTGNTIYF. The CDR3 nucleotides are TGTGCCAGCAGGGACACCGGAAACACCATATATTTT.